This TCR beta chain was recorded in a study of OX40 agonist ivuxolimab in advanced cancers. On the study more broadly: All patients had ivuxolimab intravenously every 2 weeks at 0.01 to 10 mg/kg.

Repertoires were generated with immunoSEQ multiplex PCR, while TCRdb's copy carries only in-frame clones and drops some. This repertoire shows 30,000 to 45,000 clones, around 82% found once; its top ten account for about 1.8%. To note about this clone: One end of the junction does not line up with germline, which may come from a read error.

This CDR3 contains 13 residues. Germline V gives CDR1 MNHNY, CDR2 SVGAGI (reference sequence). The gene calls are TRBV6-6 and TRBJ2-7; a weak D match, TRBD1 (5 bases). This TCR derives from an adult with an advanced solid tumor such as melanoma, head and neck, liver or kidney cancer. This material consisted of CD4+ or CD8+ T cells sorted from blood, taken in a trial of the OX40 agonist ivuxolimab. The CDR3 DNA sequence: TGTGCCAGCAGTTACTCCACTGGGGCCGCCCAGCACTTC. Protein: CASSYSTGAAQHF.